The sequence of this TCR beta chain was determined in a study of graft-versus-host responses after intestinal transplantation. The J segment lost 0 bases and the V segment lost 4 bases, leaving 5 bases of the junction unmatched. The CDR3 sequence is 15 residues long. Germline V gene lookup returns CDR1 SGHRS and CDR2 YFSETQ. Generated by immunoSEQ multiplex PCR, the TCRdb table keeps only in-frame clones and is missing some. Of fewer than 20,000 clones in the sample, around a third were seen once. Sequenced here: alloreactive CD4+ T cells from a mixed lymphocyte reaction culture, sampled before intestinal transplant. The subset: CFSE-low proliferating T cells sorted from approximately 6-day pre-transplant mixed lymphocyte reaction (GvH or HvG direction). This chain links TRBV5-1 with TRBJ2-3; 7 bases line up with TRBD2. The TCR originated in a human patient who received an intestinal transplant. Written as DNA, the CDR3 is TGCGCCAGCAGCGTGGCGGGGGTTAGCACAGATACGCAGTATTTT. Translated, it gives CASSVAGVSTDTQYF. Full variable domain (missing parts from reference TRBV5-1 and TRBJ2-3): KAGVTQTPRYLIKTRGQQVTLSCSPISGHRSVSWYQQTPGQGLQFLFEYFSETQRNKGNFPGRFSGRQFSNSRSEMNVSTLELGDSALYLCASSVAGVSTDTQYFGPGTRLTVL.